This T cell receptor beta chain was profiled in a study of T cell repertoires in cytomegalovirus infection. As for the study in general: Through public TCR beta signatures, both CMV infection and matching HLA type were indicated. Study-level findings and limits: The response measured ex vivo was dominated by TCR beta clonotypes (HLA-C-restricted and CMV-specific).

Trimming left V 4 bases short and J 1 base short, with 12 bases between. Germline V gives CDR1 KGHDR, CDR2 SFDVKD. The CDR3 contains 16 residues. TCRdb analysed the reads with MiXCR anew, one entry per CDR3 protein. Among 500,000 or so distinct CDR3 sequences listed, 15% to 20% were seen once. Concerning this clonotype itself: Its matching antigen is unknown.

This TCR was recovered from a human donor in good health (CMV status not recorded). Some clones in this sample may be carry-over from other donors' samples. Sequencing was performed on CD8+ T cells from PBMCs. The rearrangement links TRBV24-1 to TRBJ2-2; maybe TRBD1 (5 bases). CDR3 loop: CATSEHPTVNTGELFF. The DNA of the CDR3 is TGTGCCACCAGTGAACACCCGACAGTGAACACCGGGGAGCTGTTTTTT.